This TCR beta chain was captured in a study of vaccination and CD4 T cells after COVID-19. Concerning this clonotype itself: The antigen is unknown.

The V end was cut by 4 bases, the J end by 8 bases, with 11 bases between. Germline loops: CDR1 LGHDT, CDR2 YNNKEL (reference sequence). The CDR3 has 13 amino acids. CD4+ T cells that had been cultured provided DNA sequenced with the Oncomine TCR Beta short-read assay. MiXCR was run by TCRdb on the PCR reads, yielding one entry per CDR3 protein. Of 8,500 to 14,000 distinct CDR3 sequences listed, roughly 40% are singletons. Treatment defined: approximately 10-day PBMC culture with coronavirus spike peptide pools or control peptides (ViraFEST assay). The sample consisted of CD4+ T cells from blood, cultured in vitro. The sequence came from a human donor who had recovered from COVID-19. V is TRBV3-1 and J is TRBJ1-4; D perhaps matches TRBD1 (5 bases). The CDR3 here is CASSLHSGEKLFF. The CDR3 DNA is TGTGCCAGCAGCCTACACTCAGGGGAAAAACTGTTTTTT.